One sample yielded the 26 T cell receptor beta chains listed below, sequenced in a study of identical twins. TCRdb re-called the 5' RACE reads through MiXCR, storing one row per CDR3 protein. The sample lists approximately 680,000 distinct CDR3 sequences, 7.1% seen once, with 1.5% to 2% in the top ten. The data also belong to a second study, concerning yellow fever vaccine responses in identical twins.

The sequencing input was PBMCs. All receptors derive from a woman aged 18-29 years in good health.

In its sample, this clonotype was seen many times. The chain has TRBV5-1 and TRBJ2-7, with 7 positions matching TRBD1. This CDR3 is 14 amino acids long. Germline CDR1 and CDR2: SGHRS and YFSETQ. Trimming removed 0 bases from V and 2 bases from J; junction bases left unmatched: 2. The CDR3 bases are TGCGCCAGCAGCTTGGACGGACAGGCCTACGAGCAGTACTTC. It specifies CASSLDGQAYEQYF.

The chain uses TRBV25-1 and TRBJ2-1, with unresolved D. V was shortened by 6 bases and J by 10 bases, with 16 bases between the two germline ends. CDR1 and CDR2 from the germline V gene are MGHDK and SYGVNS. This CDR3 contains 13 residues. CDR3 loop: CASSEATITEQFF. The CDR3 nucleotides are TGTGCCAGCAGCGAAGCCACTATTACCGAGCAGTTCTTC.

The sample holds many counts of this clonotype. This chain connects TRBV10-3 to TRBJ2-7; 14 nucleotides agree with TRBD2. The germline gives CDR1 ENHRY, CDR2 SYGVKD. CDR3 length: 18 amino acids. V gave up 0 bases and J gave up 4 bases; unmatched junction bases: 8. The CDR3 DNA reads TGTGCCATCAGTGAGTCGATAGGACTAGCGGGAGGAAGGTACGAGCAGTACTTC. Translating it yields CAISESIGLAGGRYEQYF.

CDR3: CASSQFRNTEAFF. DNA of the CDR3: TGTGCCAGCAGCCAATTTCGGAACACTGAAGCTTTCTTT. The J gene is TRBJ1-1, the V gene TRBV3-1; D not certain. Germline V lookup: CDR1 LGHDT, CDR2 YNNKEL (reference sequence). Trimming removed 2 bases at V and 1 base at J, with 5 bases between. This CDR3 contains 13 residues.

The genes are TRBV6-1 and TRBJ2-3; no definite D call. This CDR3 has 14 residues. Germline lookup yields CDR1 MNHNS and CDR2 SASEGT. Trimming removed 8 bases from V and 2 bases from J, with 14 bases in between. CDR3 nucleotide sequence: TGTGCCAGCTTCTCATTTATCTACACAGATACGCAGTATTTT. It encodes CASFSFIYTDTQYF.

The chain has TRBV5-1 and TRBJ1-5, with unresolved D. The CDR3 length is 13 residues. V was clipped by 2 bases and J by 3 bases, with 6 bases between them. CDR1 is SGHRS and CDR2 is YFSETQ in the germline V gene. The CDR3 DNA sequence: TGCGCCAGCAGCTTTACCATCAATCAGCCCCAGCATTTT. This translates into CASSFTINQPQHF.

The chain uses TRBV11-1 and TRBJ2-1; D could derive from TRBD1 or TRBD2 (5 bases each). V lost 4 bases and J 0 bases, leaving 16 bases between the germline ends. The CDR3 has 17 amino acids. Germline CDR1 SGHAT, CDR2 FQDESV (reference sequence). CDR3 in DNA: TGTGCCAGCAGCTCACCCTGGGGGAAAAGCTCCTACAATGAGCAGTTCTTC. Translated, it gives CASSSPWGKSSYNEQFF.

The table lists this clonotype with a few counts. The genes are TRBV20-1 and TRBJ2-7; 7 bases line up with TRBD2. The CDR3 is 14 residues long. In germline, CDR1 is DFQATT, CDR2 SNEGSKA (reference sequence). J was trimmed by 4 bases and V by 3 bases; bases with no gene match: 9. DNA of the CDR3: TGCAGTGCTAGCCCGTGGCGGGAGCCTTACGAGCAGTACTTC. Translation gives CSASPWREPYEQYF.

This clonotype has more than one count but fewer than ten. The chain combines TRBV2 with TRBJ2-2; perhaps D is TRBD1 or TRBD2 (5 bases each). This CDR3 comprises 15 residues. V was shortened by 7 bases and J by 0 bases, with 12 bases between the two germline ends. Germline V gene sequence: CDR1 SNHLY, CDR2 FYNNEI. The CDR3 sequence is CASNKGETNTGELFF. CDR3 bases: TGTGCCAGCAACAAAGGGGAGACGAACACCGGGGAGCTGTTTTTT. Drawing the rest from reference TRBV2 and TRBJ2-2, the complete variable domain is EPEVTQTPSHQVTQMGQEVILRCVPISNHLYFYWYRQILGQKVEFLVSFYNNEISEKSEIFDDQFSVERPDGSNFTLKIRSTKLEDSAMYFCASNKGETNTGELFFGEGSRLTVL.

V is TRBV20-1 and J is TRBJ2-6; 9 nucleotides line up with TRBD1. CDR1 is DFQATT and CDR2 is SNEGSKA in the germline V gene (reference sequence). J lost 0 bases, V lost 3 bases, and 6 bases had no gene match. The CDR3 has 17 amino acids. The CDR3 region is CSASRQGESSGANVLTF. Here the CDR3 DNA reads TGCAGTGCTAGCCGACAGGGGGAGAGCTCTGGGGCCAACGTCCTGACTTTC.

The chain couples TRBV4-1 to TRBJ2-3; D gene unclear. V was shortened by 0 bases and J by 1 base, with 17 bases between the two germline ends. Per the germline V gene, CDR1 is MGHRA and CDR2 is YSYEKL. CDR3 length: 18 residues. Here the CDR3 reads CASSQDTSGPRRTDTQYF. CDR3 coding DNA: TGCGCCAGCAGCCAAGATACATCCGGGCCTAGGCGCACAGATACGCAGTATTTT.

This chain connects TRBV5-1 to TRBJ1-1, with D possibly matching TRBD1 (6 bases). The germline gives CDR1 SGHRS, CDR2 YFSETQ. Trimming stripped 2 bases from V and 7 bases from J, with 12 bases between. This CDR3 comprises 13 residues. Here the CDR3 DNA reads TGCGCCAGCAGCTTTTCAGGGGATGGTGAAGCTTTCTTT. It is translated as CASSFSGDGEAFF.

This clonotype turned up a few times. The V call is TRBV27, the J call TRBJ2-1; D perhaps matches TRBD2 (5 bases). The germline V gene has CDR1 MNHEY and CDR2 SMNVEV (reference sequence). The germline V and J ends were trimmed by 5 bases and 0 bases, with 8 bases remaining between them. The CDR3 has 14 amino acids. The CDR3 nucleotides are TGTGCCAGCAGTGGACTTCCCTCCTACAATGAGCAGTTCTTC. This translates into CASSGLPSYNEQFF.

The chain uses TRBV7-6 and TRBJ2-7; D is uncertain. The germline V gene encodes CDR1 SGHVS and CDR2 FNYEAQ. CDR3 length: 14 amino acids. The V and J ends lost 5 bases and 5 bases respectively, with 16 bases between them. CDR3 loop: CASSPRLEGNEQYF. The CDR3 DNA reads TGTGCCAGCAGCCCCAGGTTGGAAGGAAACGAGCAGTACTTC. The whole variable domain, filled in from reference TRBV7-6 and TRBJ2-7, reads GAGVSQSPRYKVTKRGQDVALRCDPISGHVSLYWYRQALGQGPEFLTYFNYEAQQDKSGLPNDRFSAERPEGSISTLTIQRTEQRDSAMYRCASSPRLEGNEQYFGPGTRLTVT.

The chain carries TRBV7-9 and TRBJ1-6; weak D call: TRBD1 (5 bases). V was pared by 2 bases and J by 7 bases, with 12 bases between. CDR3 length: 15 residues. Germline CDR1 reads SEHNR; CDR2 reads FQNEAQ (reference sequence). CDR3 coding DNA: TGTGCCAGCAGCTTAAACCAGGGCTACAATTCACCCCTCCACTTT. This translates into CASSLNQGYNSPLHF. The full variable domain, rest sourced from reference TRBV7-9 and TRBJ1-6, is DTGVSQNPRHKITKRGQNVTFRCDPISEHNRLYWYRQTLGQGPEFLTYFQNEAQLEKSRLLSDRFSAERPKGSFSTLEIQRTEQGDSAMYLCASSLNQGYNSPLHFGNGTRLTVT.

This clonotype was counted only a few times. This chain connects TRBV5-6 to TRBJ2-4, with 8 positions matching TRBD1. V dropped 3 bases and J dropped 15; count of bases not matched to a gene: 17. Germline-derived CDR1 and CDR2 are SGHDT and YYEEEE. The CDR3 is 15 residues long. CDR3 DNA sequence: TGTGCCAGCAGCTCATGGACAGGAGTACAGGGGGTAGGGTACTTC. It yields the protein CASSSWTGVQGVGYF.

The CDR3 sequence is CSASQTSGSIIGEQYF. In DNA, the CDR3 is TGCAGTGCTTCACAGACTAGCGGGAGCATCATCGGCGAGCAGTACTTC. V gene TRBV20-1 combines with J gene TRBJ2-7; 12 nucleotides match TRBD2. This CDR3 is built from 16 residues. J gave up 6 bases and V 5 bases, and 14 bases lay outside the gene matches. The germline V gene encodes CDR1 DFQATT and CDR2 SNEGSKA (reference sequence).

In its sample, this clonotype was seen a few times. The chain is built from TRBV2 and TRBJ1-1; D uncertain. This CDR3 is built from 14 residues. Between the trimmed V and J ends, which lost 7 bases and 0 bases, there was a span of 12 bases. CDR1 and CDR2 (germline): SNHLY, FYNNEI. The CDR3 reads CASTTETLNTEAFF. The CDR3 DNA reads TGTGCCAGCACAACGGAAACCCTGAACACTGAAGCTTTCTTT. The variable domain in full, with the rest retrieved from reference TRBV2 and TRBJ1-1, is EPEVTQTPSHQVTQMGQEVILRCVPISNHLYFYWYRQILGQKVEFLVSFYNNEISEKSEIFDDQFSVERPDGSNFTLKIRSTKLEDSAMYFCASTTETLNTEAFFGQGTRLTVV.

This clonotype was seen a handful of times. The chain links TRBV28 to TRBJ2-2; 9 positions match TRBD2. Losses at the gene ends were 5 bases for V and 6 bases for J; bases not matched to a gene: 4. Germline V gives CDR1 MDHEN, CDR2 SYDVKM. CDR3 length: 14 residues. CDR3 nucleotides: TGTGCCAGCAGTGTAGCGGGAGAATCCGGGGAGCTGTTTTTT. Protein: CASSVAGESGELFF.

The rearrangement joins TRBV10-3 to TRBJ1-4; D may be TRBD1 (6 bases). The germline CDR1 and CDR2 sequences are ENHRY and SYGVKD. This CDR3 contains 16 residues. The ends were cut back, 5 bases at V and 0 bases at J, with 13 bases in the middle. The CDR3 protein is CAISQRGGATNEKLFF. The CDR3 DNA is TGTGCCATCAGTCAGAGGGGGGGCGCAACTAATGAAAAACTGTTTTTT.

In its sample, this clonotype was seen many times. V usage is TRBV10-2 and J usage is TRBJ2-1; 9 nucleotides align to TRBD1. Germline CDR1 and CDR2: WSHSY and SAAADI. J lost 5 bases, V lost 3 bases, and 5 bases had no gene match. The CDR3 extends over 15 amino acids. The DNA for the CDR3 is TGCGCCAGCAGTGATACAGGGGGCTTAAACAATGAGCAGTTCTTC. Translation: CASSDTGGLNNEQFF.

This clonotype has just a few counts. This sequence joins TRBV6-5 and TRBJ2-2; D is uncertain. V dropped 0 bases and J dropped 2 bases, with 7 bases sitting between them. The CDR3 is 15 amino acids. Germline-derived CDR1 and CDR2 are MNHEY and SVGAGI. The CDR3 DNA is TGTGCCAGCAGTTACTCGTCCGTAAACACCGGGGAGCTGTTTTTT. Residues: CASSYSSVNTGELFF.

The sample holds many counts of this clonotype. This rearrangement joins TRBV6-5 to TRBJ2-7; the match to TRBD1 covers 7 bases. V lost 5 bases and J lost 2; bases outside the gene matches: 9. This CDR3 is built from 15 residues. In germline, CDR1 is MNHEY, CDR2 SVGAGI. For the CDR3, the DNA is TGTGCCAGCAGTAACCCGGGACAGAGTACCTACGAGCAGTACTTC. Protein sequence: CASSNPGQSTYEQYF.

The chain uses TRBV20-1 and TRBJ2-1, with a tentative D call TRBD2 (6 bases). Germline lookup yields CDR1 DFQATT and CDR2 SNEGSKA (reference sequence). The CDR3 has 15 amino acids. V gave up 2 bases and J gave up 1 base, with 12 bases separating them. CDR3 in DNA: TGCAGTGCTAGACCGGGACTCCCATCCTACAATGAGCAGTTCTTC. It translates to CSARPGLPSYNEQFF.

Only a few counts were recorded for this clonotype. The chain is built from TRBV20-1 and TRBJ2-4; possible D gene TRBD1, 6 bases. CDR1 DFQATT and CDR2 SNEGSKA come from the germline V gene (reference sequence). The CDR3 runs to 14 residues. V lost 1 base to trimming and J lost 8 bases, with 15 bases between them. In DNA form, the CDR3 reads TGCAGTGCTAGAGTACCGGGACCAGGGGACATTCAGTACTTC. Translation gives CSARVPGPGDIQYF.

This clonotype was detected a few times. This chain connects TRBV10-3 to TRBJ1-1; possible D gene TRBD1, 5 bases. Germline CDR1 reads ENHRY; CDR2 reads SYGVKD. This CDR3 spans 14 amino acids. Trimming left V 3 bases short and J 6 bases short, with 14 bases between. CDR3 in amino acids: CAISERGTVPEAFF. The CDR3, as DNA: TGTGCCATCAGTGAACGCGGGACGGTCCCTGAAGCTTTCTTT.